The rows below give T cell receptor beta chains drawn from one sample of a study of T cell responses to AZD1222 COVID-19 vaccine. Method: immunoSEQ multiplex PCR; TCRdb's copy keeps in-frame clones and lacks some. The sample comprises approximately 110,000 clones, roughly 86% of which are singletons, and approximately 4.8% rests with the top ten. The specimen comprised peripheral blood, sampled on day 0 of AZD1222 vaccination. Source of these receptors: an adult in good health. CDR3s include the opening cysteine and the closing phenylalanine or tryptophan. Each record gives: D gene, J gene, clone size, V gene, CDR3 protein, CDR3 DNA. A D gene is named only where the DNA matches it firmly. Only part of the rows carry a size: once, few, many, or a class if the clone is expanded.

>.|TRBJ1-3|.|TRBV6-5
CASSYGMESSGNTIYF
TGTGCCAGCAGTTACGGGATGGAGAGCTCTGGAAACACCATATATTTT
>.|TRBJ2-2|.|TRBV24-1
CATSVGATGELFF
TGTGCCACCAGTGTAGGGGCCACCGGGGAGCTGTTTTTT
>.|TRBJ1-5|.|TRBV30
CAWSQQHSNQPQHF
TGTGCCTGGAGTCAGCAACATAGCAATCAGCCCCAGCATTTT
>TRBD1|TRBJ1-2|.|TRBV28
CASSFLYRTGGSGYGYTF
TGTGCCAGCAGTTTCCTCTATCGGACAGGGGGCAGTGGCTATGGCTACACCTTC
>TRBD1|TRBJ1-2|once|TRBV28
CASSLSGRGHGYTF
TGTGCCAGCAGTTTATCAGGCAGGGGGCATGGCTACACCTTC
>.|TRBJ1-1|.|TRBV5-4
CASTPVGRTEAFF
TGTGCCAGCACCCCCGTTGGACGGACTGAAGCTTTCTTT
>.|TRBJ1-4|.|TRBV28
CASSLEGRTNEKLFF
TGTGCCAGCAGTTTGGAGGGGCGGACTAATGAAAAACTGTTTTTT
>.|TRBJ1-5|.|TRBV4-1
CASSPTWGWQPQHF
TGCGCCAGCAGCCCAACCTGGGGCTGGCAGCCCCAGCATTTT
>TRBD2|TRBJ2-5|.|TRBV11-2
CASSPREGPQETQYF
TGTGCCAGCAGCCCGAGGGAGGGACCCCAAGAGACCCAGTACTTC
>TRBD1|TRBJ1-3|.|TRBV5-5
CASSPATGWNTIYF
TGTGCCAGCAGCCCGGCGACAGGGTGGAACACCATATATTTT
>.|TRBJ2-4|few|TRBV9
CASSLTGVTRKQYF
TGTGCCAGCAGCCTCACGGGAGTCACGCGCAAACAGTACTTC
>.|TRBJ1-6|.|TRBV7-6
CASSPEVGGFWDSPLHF
TGTGCCAGCAGCCCAGAGGTGGGGGGCTTCTGGGATTCACCCCTCCACTTT
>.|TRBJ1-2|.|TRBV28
CASSPNYGYTF
TGTGCCAGCAGTCCTAACTATGGCTACACCTTC
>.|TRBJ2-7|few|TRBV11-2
CASSSWRGFGDSSYEQYF
TGTGCCAGCAGCTCGTGGAGGGGGTTTGGCGATTCCTCCTACGAGCAGTACTTC
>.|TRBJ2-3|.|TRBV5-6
CASSFVSGTDTQYF
TGTGCCAGCAGCTTCGTTTCTGGGACAGATACGCAGTATTTT
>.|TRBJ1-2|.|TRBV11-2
CASSLEGATNYGYTF
TGTGCCAGCAGCTTAGAGGGGGCGACGAACTATGGCTACACCTTC
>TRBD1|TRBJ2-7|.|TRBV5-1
CASSLSVGTGAYEQYF
TGCGCCAGCAGCTTGTCCGTGGGGACAGGGGCTTACGAGCAGTACTTC
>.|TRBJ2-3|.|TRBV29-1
CSVALSGKTDTQYF
TGCAGCGTTGCTCTTAGCGGAAAAACAGATACGCAGTATTTT
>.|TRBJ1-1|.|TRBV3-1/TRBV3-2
CASSQSAMYF
TGTGCCAGCAGCCAATCTGCTATGTACTTT
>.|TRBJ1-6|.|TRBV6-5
CASSYRENNSPLHF
TGTGCCAGCAGTTACAGGGAGAATAATTCACCCCTCCACTTT
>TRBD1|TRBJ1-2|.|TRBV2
CASSDVRDRGNYGYTF
TGTGCCAGCAGCGACGTCCGGGACAGGGGTAACTATGGCTACACCTTC
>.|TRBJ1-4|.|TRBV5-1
CASSPPAGANEKLFF
TGCGCCAGCAGCCCGCCGGCGGGGGCGAATGAAAAACTGTTTTTT
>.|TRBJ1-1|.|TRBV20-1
CSASRQANTEAFF
TGCAGTGCTAGTCGACAGGCCAACACTGAAGCTTTCTTT
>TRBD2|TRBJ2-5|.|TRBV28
CASLTSGGPGTQYF
TGTGCCAGCCTGACTAGCGGGGGGCCGGGGACCCAGTACTTC
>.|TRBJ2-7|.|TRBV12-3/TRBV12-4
CASSFSVLYEQYF
TGTGCCAGCAGTTTTAGCGTTCTCTACGAGCAGTACTTC
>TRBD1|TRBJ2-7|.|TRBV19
CASSKSNRGYEQYF
TGTGCCAGTAGTAAATCAAACAGGGGCTACGAGCAGTACTTC
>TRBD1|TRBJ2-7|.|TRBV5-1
CASSPSTGGAGEQYF
TGCGCCAGCAGCCCCTCGACAGGGGGCGCGGGGGAGCAGTACTTC
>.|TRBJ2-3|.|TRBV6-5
CASSSGTTNTDTQYF
TGTGCCAGCAGTTCCGGGACAACCAACACAGATACGCAGTATTTT
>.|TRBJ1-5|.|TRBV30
CAWSQGYGQPQHF
TGTGCCTGGAGTCAAGGGTACGGTCAGCCCCAGCATTTT
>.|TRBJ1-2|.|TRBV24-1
CATSDFPREDGYTF
TGTGCCACCAGTGATTTTCCCAGGGAGGATGGCTACACCTTC
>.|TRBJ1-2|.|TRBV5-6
CASSLGGGGYTF
TGTGCCAGCAGCTTGGGGGGAGGTGGCTACACCTTC
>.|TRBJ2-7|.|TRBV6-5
CASSLPTYEQYF
TGTGCCAGCAGTCTGCCTACCTACGAGCAGTACTTC
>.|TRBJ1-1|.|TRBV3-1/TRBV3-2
CASSATENTEAFF
TGTGCCAGCTCCGCGACGGAGAACACTGAAGCTTTCTTT
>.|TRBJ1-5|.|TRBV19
CASSDTSNQPQHF
TGTGCCAGTAGTGACACCTCTAATCAGCCCCAGCATTTT
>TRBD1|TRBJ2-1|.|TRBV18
CASSPRGTGYNEQFF
TGTGCCAGCTCACCACGAGGGACAGGGTACAATGAGCAGTTCTTC
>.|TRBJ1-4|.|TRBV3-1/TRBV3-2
CASSQGGGKLFF
TGTGCCAGCAGCCAAGGAGGGGGAAAACTGTTTTTT
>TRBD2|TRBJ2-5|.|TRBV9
CASSVATVAGGQETQYF
TGTGCCAGCAGCGTAGCTACCGTAGCGGGAGGGCAAGAGACCCAGTACTTC
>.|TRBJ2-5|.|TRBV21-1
CASRKSSGGAHQETQYF
TGTGCCAGCAGAAAGTCTAGCGGGGGGGCTCACCAAGAGACCCAGTACTTC
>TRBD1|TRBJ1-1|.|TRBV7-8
CASRGATGTGNTEAFF
TGTGCCAGCAGGGGAGCGACGGGGACAGGAAACACTGAAGCTTTCTTT
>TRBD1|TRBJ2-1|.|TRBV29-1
CSAGDRDLFF
TGCAGCGCTGGGGACAGGGATCTGTTCTTC
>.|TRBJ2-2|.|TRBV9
CASSVDPTNTGELFF
TGTGCCAGCAGCGTAGATCCCACAAACACCGGGGAGCTGTTTTTT
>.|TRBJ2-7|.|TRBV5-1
CASSLGQSYEQYF
TGCGCCAGCAGCTTGGGTCAGTCCTACGAGCAGTACTTC
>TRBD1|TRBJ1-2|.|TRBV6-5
CASSAGTGVNYGYTF
TGTGCCAGCAGCGCCGGGACAGGGGTGAACTATGGCTACACCTTC
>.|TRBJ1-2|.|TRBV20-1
CSARVGYGYTF
TGCAGTGCTAGAGTCGGTTATGGCTACACCTTC
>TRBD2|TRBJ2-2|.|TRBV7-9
CASSPRTSGTGELFF
TGTGCCAGCAGCCCCCGGACTAGCGGCACCGGGGAGCTGTTTTTT
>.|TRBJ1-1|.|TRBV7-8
CASSFGANTEAFF
TGTGCCAGCAGCTTCGGCGCGAACACTGAAGCTTTCTTT
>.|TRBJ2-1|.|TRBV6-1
CASSEVATYNEQFF
TGTGCCAGCAGTGAGGTGGCCACCTACAATGAGCAGTTCTTC
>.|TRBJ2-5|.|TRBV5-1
CASSLEETQYF
TGCGCCAGCAGCTTGGAGGAGACCCAGTACTTC
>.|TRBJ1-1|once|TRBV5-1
CASSPDGLNTEAFF
TGCGCCAGCAGCCCGGACGGATTGAACACTGAAGCTTTCTTT
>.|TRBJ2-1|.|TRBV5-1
CASSLAGFNEQFF
TGCGCCAGCAGCTTGGCAGGGTTCAATGAGCAGTTCTTC
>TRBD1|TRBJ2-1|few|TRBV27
CASAGQGGYNEQFF
TGTGCCAGCGCAGGACAGGGGGGCTACAATGAGCAGTTCTTC
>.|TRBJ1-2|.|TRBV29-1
CSVVLGRKGYTF
TGCAGCGTTGTTCTGGGGCGTAAGGGCTACACCTTC
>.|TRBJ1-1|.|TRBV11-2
CASSLVVGLGYTEAFF
TGTGCCAGCAGCTTAGTGGTGGGGCTAGGATACACTGAAGCTTTCTTT
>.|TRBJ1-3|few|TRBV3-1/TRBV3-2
CASSRIHGTTAGNTIYF
TGTGCCAGCAGCCGTATCCACGGTACCACGGCAGGAAACACCATATATTTT
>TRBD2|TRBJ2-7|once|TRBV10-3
CAITDGLAGDEQYF
TGTGCCATCACCGATGGACTAGCGGGAGACGAGCAGTACTTC
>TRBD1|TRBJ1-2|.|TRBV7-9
CASSPGGTGGGYGYTF
TGTGCCAGCAGCCCCGGGGGGACAGGGGGCGGCTATGGCTACACCTTC
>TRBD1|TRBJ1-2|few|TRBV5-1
CASSLGDREANYGYTF
TGCGCCAGCAGCTTGGGAGACAGGGAGGCGAACTATGGCTACACCTTC
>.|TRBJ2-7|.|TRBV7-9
CASSLGRSSYEQYF
TGTGCCAGCAGCTTGGGTCGGAGCTCCTACGAGCAGTACTTC
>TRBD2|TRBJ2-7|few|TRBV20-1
CSASGSGRGSYEQYF
TGCAGTGCTAGTGGCAGCGGGAGGGGATCCTACGAGCAGTACTTC